This T cell receptor beta chain was sequenced in a study of blood T cells in healthy people across ages. Then a second PCR, running roughly 6 to 11 cycles, was carried out with a sample-barcoded 5' primer and a J-beta primer mix. The template-switch adaptor was a 5' adaptor with 12 random nucleotides. It tagged each cDNA molecule. Each CDR3 protein is one row after TCRdb ran MiXCR on the 5' RACE reads. The sample records around 1,600,000 distinct CDR3 sequences, 35% to 45% being singletons. CDR1 is SGHTA, CDR2 FQGNSA, per germline. V lost 7 bases and J 0 bases, leaving 9 bases between the germline ends. This CDR3 is 13 amino acids long.

The TCR sequence derives from a young woman in good health. The genes are TRBV7-2 and TRBJ2-5, with D uncertain. The sample was blood. CDR3 DNA sequence: TGTGCCAGCACCGGTCCCCACCAAGAGACCCAGTACTTC. Translation: CASTGPHQETQYF.